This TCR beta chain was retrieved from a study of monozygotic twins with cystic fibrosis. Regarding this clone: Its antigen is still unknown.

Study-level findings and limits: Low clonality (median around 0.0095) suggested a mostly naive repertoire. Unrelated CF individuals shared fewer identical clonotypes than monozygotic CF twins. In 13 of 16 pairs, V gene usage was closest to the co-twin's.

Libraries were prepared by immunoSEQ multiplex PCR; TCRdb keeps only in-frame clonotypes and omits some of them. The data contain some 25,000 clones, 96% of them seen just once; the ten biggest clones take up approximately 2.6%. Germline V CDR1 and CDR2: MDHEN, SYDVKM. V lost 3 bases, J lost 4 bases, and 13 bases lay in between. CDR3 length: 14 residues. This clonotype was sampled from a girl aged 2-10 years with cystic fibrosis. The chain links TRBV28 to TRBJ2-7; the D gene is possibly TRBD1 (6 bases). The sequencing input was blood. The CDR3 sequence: CASSFRGPSYEQYF. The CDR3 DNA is TGTGCCAGCAGTTTCAGGGGCCCCTCGTACGAGCAGTACTTC.